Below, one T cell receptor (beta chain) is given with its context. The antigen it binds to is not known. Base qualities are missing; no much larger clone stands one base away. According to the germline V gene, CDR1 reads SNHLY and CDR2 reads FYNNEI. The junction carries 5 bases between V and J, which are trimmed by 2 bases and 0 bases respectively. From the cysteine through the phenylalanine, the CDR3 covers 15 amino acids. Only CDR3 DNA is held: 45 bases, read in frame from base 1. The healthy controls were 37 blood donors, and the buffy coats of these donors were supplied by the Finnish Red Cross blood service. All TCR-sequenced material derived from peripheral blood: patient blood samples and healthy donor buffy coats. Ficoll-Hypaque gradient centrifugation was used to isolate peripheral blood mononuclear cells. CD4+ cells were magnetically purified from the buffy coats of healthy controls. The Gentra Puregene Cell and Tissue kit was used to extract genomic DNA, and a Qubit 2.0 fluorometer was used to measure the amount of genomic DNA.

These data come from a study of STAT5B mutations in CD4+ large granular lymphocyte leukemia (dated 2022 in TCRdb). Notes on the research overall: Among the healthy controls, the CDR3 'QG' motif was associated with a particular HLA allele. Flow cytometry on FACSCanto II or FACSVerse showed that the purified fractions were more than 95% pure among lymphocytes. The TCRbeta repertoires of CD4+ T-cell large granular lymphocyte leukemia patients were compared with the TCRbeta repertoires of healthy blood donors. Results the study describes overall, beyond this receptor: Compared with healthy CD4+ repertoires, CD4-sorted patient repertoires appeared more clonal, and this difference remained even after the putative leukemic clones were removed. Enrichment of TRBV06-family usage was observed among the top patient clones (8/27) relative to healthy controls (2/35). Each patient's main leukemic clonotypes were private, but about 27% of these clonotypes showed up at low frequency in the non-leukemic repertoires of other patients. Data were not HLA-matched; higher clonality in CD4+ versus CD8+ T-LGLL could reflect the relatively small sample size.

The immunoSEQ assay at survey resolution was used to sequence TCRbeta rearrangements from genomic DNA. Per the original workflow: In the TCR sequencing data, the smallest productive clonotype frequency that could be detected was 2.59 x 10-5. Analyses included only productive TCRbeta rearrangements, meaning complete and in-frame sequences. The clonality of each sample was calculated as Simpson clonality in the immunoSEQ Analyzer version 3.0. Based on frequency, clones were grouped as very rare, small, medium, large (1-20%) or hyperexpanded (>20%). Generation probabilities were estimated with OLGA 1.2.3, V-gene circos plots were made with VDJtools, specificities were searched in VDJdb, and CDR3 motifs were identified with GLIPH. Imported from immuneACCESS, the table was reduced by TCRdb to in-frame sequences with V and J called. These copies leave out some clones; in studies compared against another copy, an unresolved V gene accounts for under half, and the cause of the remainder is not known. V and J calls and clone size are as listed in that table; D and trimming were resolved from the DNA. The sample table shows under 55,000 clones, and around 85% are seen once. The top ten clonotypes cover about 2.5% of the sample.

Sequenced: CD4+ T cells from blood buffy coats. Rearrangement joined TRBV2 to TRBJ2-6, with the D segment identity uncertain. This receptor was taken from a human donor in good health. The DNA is TGTGCCAGCAGTGAATTGGCCTCTGGGGCCAACGTCCTGACTTTC. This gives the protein CASSELASGANVLTF.